This T cell receptor (beta chain) is drawn from a study of T cells after yellow fever vaccination. Via MiXCR, TCRdb re-called the 5' RACE reads, giving one row per CDR3 protein. The table shows 500,000 to 550,000 distinct CDR3 sequences, with 20% to 25% occurring only once. This specimen was PBMCs, taken about 20 days after the first yellow fever vaccination. The origin of this receptor is a young man who received the YFV17D yellow fever vaccine.

This chain's CDR3 is CANEAGLKDWDTQYF. The CDR3, as DNA: TGTGCCAATGAAGCAGGCCTAAAGGATTGGGATACGCAGTATTTT. V and J are TRBV19 and TRBJ2-3, with D hard to call. Per the germline V gene, CDR1 is LNHDA and CDR2 is SQIVND (reference sequence). V was trimmed by 10 bases and J by 6 bases, leaving 23 bases between them. CDR3 length: 15 residues. The full variable domain, with the rest looked up from reference TRBV19 and TRBJ2-3, is DGGITQSPKYLFRKEGQNVTLSCEQNLNHDAMYWYRQDPGQGLRLIYYSQIVNDFQKGDIAEGYSVSREKKESFPLTVTSAQKNPTAFYLCANEAGLKDWDTQYFGPGTRLTVL.